This paragraph covers one T cell receptor (beta chain) sequence. This entry comes from a study of control samples from healthy donors and cancer patients. Here immunoSEQ multiplex PCR was the method, and the copy in TCRdb shows in-frame clones only, minus some. The sample consists of about 70,000 clones, over 70% of them appearing once. From germline, CDR1 is SGHRS and CDR2 YFSETQ. CDR3 length: 15 residues. The V end lost 4 bases, the J end lost 7 bases, and 18 bases lay between the germline ends. This receptor was identified in a man aged 45-60 years in good health. This sequence joins TRBV5-1 and TRBJ2-1; a weak D match, TRBD1 (7 bases). The sample was blood. The CDR3: CASSVGQTRGNEQFF. The CDR3 region has the DNA TGCGCCAGCAGCGTGGGACAGACCCGGGGGAATGAGCAGTTCTTC.